One TCR beta chain is described in this entry. The protocol was immunoSEQ multiplex PCR, while the TCRdb copy is restricted to in-frame clones and leaves out a portion. The sample holds roughly 110,000 clones, around 90% seen once. This sample was taken from a study of T cell changes during pregnancy in multiple sclerosis. V was clipped by 3 bases and J by 2 bases, with 15 bases between them. Per the germline V gene, CDR1 is SQVTM and CDR2 is ANQGSEA. There are 15 residues in the CDR3. This chain uses TRBV29-1 with TRBJ2-3; tentative D call: TRBD1 (6 bases). The clonotype was recovered from a female donor with multiple sclerosis, enrolled in a pregnancy study. Sequencing used peripheral blood, obtained after pregnancy. The DNA of the CDR3 is TGCAGCGTTGAGTCTAGGGACATAGACACAGATACGCAGTATTTT. It encodes CSVESRDIDTDTQYF.